Listed below are T cell receptor beta chains from one sample, sequenced in a study of cytomegalovirus exposure and HLA in healthy donors. The data were produced by immunoSEQ multiplex PCR, yet TCRdb's version contains in-frame clones alone and is incomplete. Of 120,000 or so clones listed, 70% to 85% are singletons. The sample consisted of PBMCs. Source of these receptors: a woman aged 45-59 years in good health and CMV-seropositive. The CDR3 runs from the conserved cysteine through the conserved F or W. A D gene is named only where the DNA matches it firmly. The listing skips clone size in some rows; elsewhere it reads once, few, many or a size class.

v_call	j_call	cdr3_length	d_call	clone_size	cdr3_aa	cdr3_nt
TRBV7-9	TRBJ2-7	14	TRBD1	-	CASSSGTGAYEQYF	TGTGCCAGCAGCTCCGGGACAGGGGCCTACGAGCAGTACTTC
TRBV27	TRBJ2-5	22	TRBD2	-	CASSLSEINGTSGGAERETQYF	TGTGCCAGCAGTTTATCGGAAATAAACGGGACTAGCGGGGGGGCGGAGCGAGAGACCCAGTACTTC
TRBV7-7	TRBJ2-7	15	TRBD2	-	CASSLGPGGSYEQYF	TGTGCCAGCAGCTTAGGTCCGGGGGGGTCTTACGAGCAGTACTTC
TRBV12-5	TRBJ2-4	14	-	-	CASGLEGGEDIQYF	TGTGCTAGTGGTTTGGAGGGGGGGGAAGACATTCAGTACTTC
TRBV27	TRBJ1-5	12	-	-	CASSQQDEPQHF	TGTGCCAGCAGCCAACAGGACGAGCCCCAGCATTTT
TRBV28	TRBJ2-7	11	-	-	CASSLRYEQYF	TGTGCCAGCAGTTTGCGCTACGAGCAGTACTTC
TRBV6-1	TRBJ1-5	14	TRBD1	-	CASSEWTGNQPQHF	TGTGCCAGCAGTGAATGGACAGGTAATCAGCCCCAGCATTTT
TRBV6-5	TRBJ2-1	16	-	few	CASSYLIGASYNEQFF	TGTGCCAGCAGTTACTTAATCGGAGCCTCCTACAATGAGCAGTTCTTC
TRBV2	TRBJ2-7	15	TRBD1	-	CASSDGTGDTYEQYF	TGTGCCAGCAGTGACGGGACAGGGGATACCTACGAGCAGTACTTC
TRBV7-2	TRBJ2-7	14	-	-	CASSLAGLGSEQYF	TGTGCCAGCAGCTTAGCAGGGCTAGGGAGCGAGCAGTACTTC
TRBV27	TRBJ2-1	16	TRBD1	-	CASSSRTGTLNNEQFF	TGTGCCAGCAGTTCCCGGACAGGGACCTTGAACAATGAGCAGTTCTTC
TRBV7-2	TRBJ2-1	16	TRBD2	few	CASSFHSSGGGNEQFF	TGTGCCAGCAGCTTTCACTCAAGCGGGGGGGGTAATGAGCAGTTCTTC
TRBV19	TRBJ1-2	15	-	-	CASSWGTEGVYGYTF	TGTGCCAGTAGTTGGGGGACGGAGGGCGTCTATGGCTACACCTTC
TRBV28	TRBJ2-3	16	TRBD2	-	CASSMGLAGGPDTQYF	TGTGCCAGCAGTATGGGACTAGCGGGAGGGCCAGATACGCAGTATTTT
TRBV7-2	TRBJ2-7	14	TRBD2	-	CASSPAGGGYEQYF	TGTGCCAGCAGCCCAGCGGGGGGAGGCTACGAGCAGTACTTC
TRBV5-4	TRBJ2-1	15	TRBD1	-	CASSPGTGAADEQFF	TGTGCCAGCAGCCCTGGGACAGGGGCAGCCGATGAGCAGTTCTTC
TRBV18	TRBJ1-1	18	TRBD1	-	CASSPFSPGTGSNTEAFF	TGTGCCAGCTCACCTTTTAGTCCCGGGACAGGGTCGAACACTGAAGCTTTCTTT
TRBV28	TRBJ2-7	14	-	-	CAIQTGGGAYEQYF	TGTGCCATCCAGACTGGAGGGGGGGCCTACGAGCAGTACTTC
TRBV6-5	TRBJ2-7	9	-	-	CAGPPEQYF	TGTGCCGGCCCCCCGGAGCAGTACTTC
TRBV29-1	TRBJ1-1	12	-	-	CSVTTGNTEAFF	TGCAGCGTGACGACAGGGAACACTGAAGCTTTCTTT
TRBV10-3	TRBJ2-1	16	-	-	CAISDSQGNSLNEQFF	TGTGCCATCAGTGATTCCCAGGGCAACTCCCTGAATGAGCAGTTCTTC
TRBV19	TRBJ1-2	13	-	-	CASSIGRLYGYTF	TGTGCCAGTAGTATTGGCAGACTATATGGCTACACCTTC
TRBV6-4	TRBJ2-2	14	-	-	CASSEQSNTGELFF	TGTGCCAGCAGTGAGCAGTCGAACACCGGGGAGCTGTTTTTT
TRBV7-9	TRBJ2-2	11	-	-	CASEGDRELFF	TGTGCCAGCGAAGGGGACAGGGAGCTGTTTTTT
TRBV4-3	TRBJ2-5	14	-	few	CASSQEGEYETQYF	TGCGCCAGCAGCCAAGAAGGGGAATACGAGACCCAGTACTTC
TRBV16	TRBJ2-2	15	-	-	CASSQFSRGNGELFF	TGTGCCAGCAGCCAATTTTCCAGAGGTAACGGGGAGCTGTTTTTT
TRBV18	TRBJ1-2	14	-	few	CASSPSQVQRGYTF	TGTGCCAGCTCACCATCGCAGGTACAGCGGGGCTACACCTTC
TRBV28	TRBJ2-3	12	-	-	CASSLSRDTQYF	TGTGCCAGCAGTTTAAGCAGGGATACGCAGTATTTT